The present entry profiles one TCR beta chain with its context. The entry originates in a study of HIV-infected children after antiretroviral therapy interruption. A 3' RACE protocol on RNA, with unique molecular identifiers, produced the TCR library. From the 3' RACE reads, TCRdb called clonotypes with MiXCR, one entry per CDR3 protein. The sample includes 40,000 to 50,000 distinct CDR3 sequences, roughly 4.5% of them seen just once. The treatment here: PENTA 11 planned treatment interruption arm or continuous ART arm. From germline, CDR1 is SGHRS and CDR2 YFSETQ. This CDR3 is built from 16 residues. The ends were cut back, 3 bases at V and 1 base at J, with 16 bases in the middle.

The specimen was CD45RA+ CD4+ T cells from PBMCs, pooled from several time points, collected from a donor given antiretroviral therapy, either interrupted or continuous. Subset meaning: naive CD4+ CD45RA+ CD45RO- T cells. The sequence came from a pool of human donors with HIV. This chain uses TRBV5-1 with TRBJ1-1, with D uncertain. The CDR3 DNA sequence: TGCGCCAGCAGCTACCTTGGGGTTTCGGAGAACACTGAAGCTTTCTTT. Protein: CASSYLGVSENTEAFF.